The rows below give T cell receptor beta chains drawn from one sample of a study of regulatory T cells in long-lasting Graves disease. One entry per CDR3 protein, called by TCRdb with MiXCR from the multiplex PCR reads. The data show 500,000 to 700,000 distinct CDR3 sequences, about 32% seen once. The source was peripheral blood mononuclear cells (PBMCs), collected when the disease was refractory, from a patient treated with antithyroid drugs. These receptors all come from a female donor with Graves disease. Both conserved end residues are part of each CDR3. The D gene is left open where the match is weak. Clone size is shown for a subset of rows, as once, few, many or a class of expanded clone.

CDR3nt	CDR3aa	abundance	v_gene	j_gene	d_gene
TGTGCCAGCAGAGCCAACGGGGAGACCCAGTACTTC	CASRANGETQYF	-	TRBV12-3/TRBV12-4	TRBJ2-5	-
TGTGCCAGCAGTCGTCACCCGGGACAGGGTTTCTACGAGCAGTACTTC	CASSRHPGQGFYEQYF	-	TRBV12-3/TRBV12-4	TRBJ2-7	TRBD1
TGTGCTAGTGGTTTGGGCGGACTCTACGAGCAGTACTTC	CASGLGGLYEQYF	few	TRBV12-5	TRBJ2-7	-
TGTGCCAGCAGGGACAGGGGAGTATCGGACTACACCTTC	CASRDRGVSDYTF	many	TRBV2	TRBJ1-2	TRBD1
TGTGCCAGCAGCTTAAGCGTGAGAAATTCACCCCTCCGCTTT	CASSLSVRNSPLRF	once	TRBV7-3	TRBJ1-6	-
TGCAGTGCGGGGGCTAGCGGGACGGCGGGGACCCAGTACTTC	CSAGASGTAGTQYF	-	TRBV20-1	TRBJ2-5	TRBD2
TGTGCCAGCAGCCAAGCCGCTACCTACGAGCAGTACTTC	CASSQAATYEQYF	-	TRBV11-2	TRBJ2-7	-
TGTGCCAGCAGCGTAGAGGCCGATTCACCCCTCCACTTT	CASSVEADSPLHF	-	TRBV9	TRBJ1-6	-
TGTGCCAGCAGTGGAGGACAGTTTTATGGCTACACCTTC	CASSGGQFYGYTF	-	TRBV6-1	TRBJ1-2	-
TGTGCCAGCAGTGACTATAGGACAGGGAAAGGTCAGCCCCAGCATTTT	CASSDYRTGKGQPQHF	-	TRBV6-2/TRBV6-3	TRBJ1-5	TRBD1
TGTGCCATCAGTGAGAGTAGGGACCTGTTCGCGACCCAGTACTTC	CAISESRDLFATQYF	-	TRBV10-3	TRBJ2-5	-